A single sample is the source of the 15 T cell receptor beta chains below, sequenced in a study of blood T cell repertoires in COVID-19. Produced via immunoSEQ multiplex PCR; TCRdb's table is partial and in-frame only. The table records nearly 90,000 clones, less than 95% of them present only once. The sample taken for sequencing was peripheral blood. Receptors originate from a man aged 18 to 30 with COVID-19, enrolled during active disease.

CDR3 in DNA: TGCGCCAGCAGCCCTTACCCGGGACTAGCGGGAGGGAAGAGCTACGAGCAGTACTTC. Its translation: CASSPYPGLAGGKSYEQYF. The rearrangement joins TRBV5-1 to TRBJ2-7, with 16 bases fitting TRBD2. The V gene's germline CDR1 is SGHRS and CDR2 YFSETQ. V shed 4 bases, J shed 3 bases, and the junction held 13 bases outside the gene matches. This CDR3 spans 19 amino acids.

The chain uses TRBV15 and TRBJ2-5; D gene ambiguous. Germline CDR1 LNHNV, CDR2 YYDKDF (reference sequence). V gave up 2 bases and J gave up 1 base, with 8 bases separating them. The CDR3 contains 14 residues. The CDR3 DNA follows: TGTGCCACCAGCAGACACATATCCCAAGAGACCCAGTACTTC. It translates to CATSRHISQETQYF.

V is TRBV11-2 and J is TRBJ2-1; 8 bases are a match to TRBD2. This CDR3 region has 18 residues. The V segment lost 6 bases and the J segment 4 bases; nucleotides outside the gene matches: 17. The germline gives CDR1 SGHAT, CDR2 FQNNGV. The chain's CDR3 is CASSLGVWREAPYNEQFF. The CDR3 DNA reads as TGTGCCAGCAGTCTAGGGGTTTGGCGGGAGGCCCCTTACAATGAGCAGTTCTTC.

The V call is TRBV18, the J call TRBJ2-5, with D perhaps matching TRBD1 (6 bases). The germline V gene encodes CDR1 KGHSH and CDR2 LQKENI. With 6 bases removed from V and 1 base from J, the gap between germline ends came to 21 bases. This CDR3 comprises 17 residues. Here the CDR3 DNA reads TGTGCCAGCTCCCGGCAAACAGGGAGAGGAACCCAAGAGACCCAGTACTTC. Protein sequence: CASSRQTGRGTQETQYF.

The CDR3: CASSVRGGDQPQHF. The CDR3 DNA sequence: TGTGCCAGCAGCGTAAGAGGGGGCGATCAGCCCCAGCATTTT. This chain joins TRBV9 and TRBJ1-5; 7 nucleotides agree with TRBD1. In germline, CDR1 is SGDLS, CDR2 YYNGEE. J gave up 5 bases and V 1 base, and 3 bases lay outside the gene matches. The CDR3 consists of 14 residues.

V is TRBV30 and J is TRBJ2-7; TRBD2 matches 7 bases. The CDR3 spans 12 residues. The J segment lost 6 bases and the V segment lost 5 bases, leaving 7 bases of the junction unmatched. Germline V gives CDR1 GTSNPN, CDR2 SVGIG (reference sequence). The CDR3 reads CAWDLGGGEQYF. The CDR3 nucleotides are TGTGCCTGGGACCTGGGGGGGGGCGAGCAGTACTTC.

CDR3 loop: CATSSGRAHEQYF. CDR3 nucleotide sequence: TGTGCCACTTCTAGCGGGAGGGCCCACGAGCAGTACTTC. This rearrangement joins TRBV24-1 to TRBJ2-7, with TRBD2 matching over 12 bases. Trimming at V came to 10 bases and at J to 5 bases, leaving 5 bases not matched to a gene. CDR1 is KGHDR and CDR2 is SFDVKD in the germline V gene. This CDR3 comprises 13 residues.

Remarks on this clone: At one end, the junction sequence differs from germline, possibly due to a read error. This chain connects TRBV7-7 to TRBJ2-7; 8 nucleotides align to TRBD2. CDR3 length: 17 residues. In germline, CDR1 is SSHAT, CDR2 FNYEAQ (reference sequence). CDR3 region: CASSLGGSGKSSYEQYF. The CDR3 bases are TGTGCTAGCAGCTTAGGCGGTAGCGGGAAAAGCTCCTACGAGCAGTACTTC. The whole variable domain, filled in from reference TRBV7-7 and TRBJ2-7, reads GAGVSQSPRYKVTKRGQDVTLRCDPISSHATLYWYQQALGQGPEFLTYFNYEAQPDKSGLPSDRFSAERPEGSISTLTIQRTEQRDSAMYRCASSLGGSGKSSYEQYFGPGTRLTVT.

This chain joins TRBV6-1 and TRBJ1-2; D call uncertain. The germline V and J ends were trimmed by 4 bases and 2 bases, with 17 bases remaining between them. The CDR3 loop spans 16 amino acids. The V gene's germline CDR1 is MNHNS and CDR2 SASEGT. The chain's CDR3 is CASSALPGQENYGYTF. The CDR3 nucleotides read TGTGCCAGCAGTGCCCTACCAGGTCAGGAAAACTATGGCTACACCTTC.

The chain links TRBV9 to TRBJ2-3; TRBD2 aligns across 13 bases. CDR3 length: 16 amino acids. Trimming took 4 bases from V and 3 from J; bases not matched to a gene: 5. Germline V gives CDR1 SGDLS, CDR2 YYNGEE. For the CDR3, the DNA is TGTGCCAGCAGCTTCGGACTAGCGGGAGTTACAGATACGCAGTATTTT. This encodes CASSFGLAGVTDTQYF. Based on the CDR3 plus reference TRBV9 and TRBJ2-3, the full variable domain is DSGVTQTPKHLITATGQRVTLRCSPRSGDLSVYWYQQSLDQGLQFLIQYYNGEERAKGNILERFSAQQFPDLHSELNLSSLELGDSALYFCASSFGLAGVTDTQYFGPGTRLTVL.

The chain recombines TRBV28 with TRBJ1-2, with D perhaps matching TRBD1 (5 bases). V lost 1 base and J lost 7, with 13 bases in between. The CDR3 has 14 residues. Germline V gene lookup returns CDR1 MDHEN and CDR2 SYDVKM. The CDR3, as DNA: TGTGCCAGCAGTTTATCCCAGGGATGGGGTGGCTACACCTTC. Its protein product is CASSLSQGWGGYTF.

The CDR3 DNA reads as TGTGCCAGCAGCTTAGTGGTGAGGAGCACAGATACGCAGTATTTT. This translates into CASSLVVRSTDTQYF. The chain employs TRBV7-2 and TRBJ2-3, with D hard to call. CDR1 is SGHTA, CDR2 FQGNSA, per germline. The CDR3 is 15 residues long. Trimming took 1 base from V and 0 from J, leaving 8 bases between them.

The V gene is TRBV25-1, the J gene TRBJ2-7, with D possibly matching TRBD2 (6 bases). The CDR3 runs to 13 residues. Germline values: CDR1 MGHDK, CDR2 SYGVNS. Trimming stripped 4 bases from V and 2 bases from J, with 9 bases between. The CDR3 nucleotides are TGTGCCAGCAGTGCCGGGGGACCCTACGAGCAGTACTTC. It is translated as CASSAGGPYEQYF.

This clone was recorded only once. V gene TRBV21-1 combines with J gene TRBJ1-4. TRBV21-1 is termed a pseudogene. The CDR3 consists of 15 residues. CDR3 nucleotides: TGTGCCAGCAGCGGGAGTGCCAGGAGAGATGAAAAACTGCTTTTT. It codes for CASSGSARRDEKLLF.

CDR3 region: CASATGGFDNEQFF. CDR3 DNA sequence: TGTGCCAGCGCTACAGGAGGGTTTGACAATGAGCAGTTCTTC. This chain joins TRBV11-2 and TRBJ2-1; D perhaps matches TRBD2 (6 bases). Germline V gives CDR1 SGHAT, CDR2 FQNNGV. The germline V and J ends were trimmed by 8 bases and 5 bases, with 16 bases remaining between them. The CDR3 sequence is 14 residues long.